This is a list of T cell receptor beta chains from one sample in a study of CD4 T cells in relation to SARS-CoV-2 and coronaviruses. TCRdb keeps only in-frame clones here, not all; method: immunoSEQ multiplex PCR. This sample has 30,000 or so clones, with 60% to 85% found just once. No antigen is known for these receptors. The specimen was CD4+ T cells from PBMCs, cultured in vitro. The origin of the receptors is a human donor in good health. CDR3s include the opening cysteine and the closing phenylalanine or tryptophan. A D gene is named only where the DNA matches it firmly. The size field is filled for only some rows; it gives once, few, many or a size class.

j_gene | abundance | d_gene | v_gene | CDR3aa | CDR3nt
TRBJ2-7 | NA | TRBD1 | TRBV29-1 | CSASPYRDRTYEQYF | TGCAGCGCGAGCCCCTACAGGGACAGGACCTACGAGCAGTACTTC
TRBJ1-2 | NA | NA | TRBV11-2 | CASSRSGWDYGYTF | TGTGCCAGCAGCCGATCGGGGTGGGACTATGGCTACACCTTC
TRBJ1-6 | NA | NA | TRBV5-4 | CASSLDSRANSPLHF | TGTGCCAGCAGCTTGGATTCCAGGGCTAATTCACCCCTCCACTTT
TRBJ1-2 | NA | TRBD1 | TRBV6-1 | CASSEAGTGGSGYTF | TGTGCCAGCAGTGAAGCCGGGACAGGGGGATCTGGCTACACCTTC
TRBJ2-3 | NA | NA | TRBV11-2 | CASSRPEGTDTQYF | TGTGCCAGCAGCCGACCAGAGGGGACAGATACGCAGTATTTT
TRBJ2-1 | NA | NA | TRBV6-4 | CASARGREGEQFF | TGTGCCAGCGCAAGGGGTCGGGAAGGTGAGCAGTTCTTC
TRBJ1-5 | few | NA | TRBV2 | CASSPSTASYSNQPQHF | TGTGCCAGCAGTCCTTCCACTGCGAGCTATAGCAATCAGCCCCAGCATTTT
TRBJ2-1 | NA | NA | TRBV6-2/TRBV6-3 | CASSFDSYNEQFF | TGTGCCAGCAGTTTCGACAGCTACAATGAGCAGTTCTTC
TRBJ1-3 | few | NA | TRBV7-2 | CASSFYEGGNTIYF | TGTGCCAGCAGCTTTTACGAAGGGGGAAACACCATATATTTT
TRBJ2-1 | NA | TRBD2 | TRBV20-1 | CSASTSGRAYNEQFF | TGCAGTGCTAGTACTAGCGGGAGGGCCTACAATGAGCAGTTCTTC
TRBJ2-5 | NA | TRBD1 | TRBV4-1 | CASSQEQGQIIETQYF | TGCGCCAGCAGCCAAGAGCAGGGACAGATTATAGAGACCCAGTACTTC
TRBJ2-7 | NA | TRBD2 | TRBV5-1 | CASSLTGTSAYEQYF | TGCGCCAGCAGCTTGACCGGGACTAGCGCCTACGAGCAGTACTTC
TRBJ2-7 | NA | TRBD1 | TRBV7-9 | CASSLRDRGEQYF | TGTGCCAGCAGCTTACGGGACAGGGGCGAGCAGTACTTC
TRBJ2-1 | NA | TRBD2 | TRBV7-7 | CASSATSGGRDEQFF | TGTGCCAGCAGCGCGACTAGCGGGGGGAGGGATGAGCAGTTCTTC
TRBJ2-3 | NA | NA | TRBV3-1/TRBV3-2 | CASSQGVMREAQYF | TGTGCCAGCAGCCAAGGGGTGATGCGGGAAGCGCAGTATTTT
TRBJ1-1 | NA | TRBD1 | TRBV13 | CASSFRGRNTEAFF | TGTGCCAGCAGCTTCAGGGGGCGAAACACTGAAGCTTTCTTT
TRBJ2-1 | NA | NA | TRBV28 | CASSLRPGTRVLKQFF | TGTGCCAGCAGCCTTAGACCCGGGACCAGGGTTCTCAAGCAGTTCTTC
TRBJ2-1 | NA | TRBD2 | TRBV3-1/TRBV3-2 | CASSGELAASYNEQFF | TGTGCCAGCAGCGGGGAGCTAGCGGCCTCCTACAATGAGCAGTTCTTC
TRBJ2-3 | NA | TRBD2 | TRBV7-9 | CASSLRLAGSTDTQYF | TGTGCCAGCAGCTTACGTCTAGCGGGGAGCACAGATACGCAGTATTTT
TRBJ1-6 | NA | NA | TRBV18 | CASSLTSPRDSPLHF | TGTGCCAGCTCACTAACAAGTCCACGGGATTCACCCCTCCACTTT
TRBJ2-1 | NA | TRBD1 | TRBV12-3/TRBV12-4 | CASRLGGGHEQFF | TGTGCCAGCCGTCTAGGGGGCGGGCATGAGCAGTTCTTC
TRBJ1-2 | few | NA | TRBV4-1 | CASSQTSGSKVYGYTF | TGCGCCAGCAGCCAAACATCAGGGTCCAAGGTCTATGGCTACACCTTC
TRBJ1-1 | NA | TRBD1 | TRBV9 | CASSRGQQTEDTEAFF | TGTGCCAGCAGCAGGGGACAGCAGACAGAGGACACTGAAGCTTTCTTT
TRBJ2-7 | NA | NA | TRBV7-9 | CASSFSETAPYEQYF | TGTGCCAGCAGCTTCAGTGAGACAGCACCCTACGAGCAGTACTTC
TRBJ1-2 | NA | TRBD1 | TRBV29-1 | CSVGILGTGGFPTF | TGCAGCGTTGGAATATTGGGGACAGGGGGATTTCCCACCTTC
TRBJ2-3 | few | NA | TRBV5-6 | CASSLNVWGHLSTDTQYF | TGTGCCAGCAGCTTGAACGTTTGGGGACACCTAAGCACAGATACGCAGTATTTT
TRBJ2-4 | NA | NA | TRBV6-5 | CASSYSMGLAKNIQYF | TGTGCCAGCAGTTACTCGATGGGACTAGCCAAAAACATTCAGTACTTC
TRBJ2-2 | NA | NA | TRBV7-2 | CASSSTPGELFF | TGTGCCAGCAGCTCGACCCCCGGGGAGCTGTTTTTT
TRBJ1-1 | NA | TRBD1 | TRBV18 | CASSDRDSNTEAFF | TGTGCCAGCTCAGACCGGGACAGCAACACTGAAGCTTTCTTT
TRBJ1-2 | NA | NA | TRBV7-2 | CASSLAGGYGYTF | TGTGCCAGCAGCTTAGCAGGAGGCTATGGCTACACCTTC
TRBJ1-5 | NA | NA | TRBV20-1 | CSASDQRVNQPQHF | TGCAGTGCTAGTGACCAGAGAGTGAATCAGCCCCAGCATTTT
TRBJ2-1 | NA | TRBD2 | TRBV4-3 | CASSPLTSGAYNEQFF | TGCGCCAGCAGCCCGTTGACTAGCGGGGCCTACAATGAGCAGTTCTTC
TRBJ2-3 | NA | TRBD2 | TRBV10-1 | CASSGLAGDGTQYF | TGCGCCAGCAGTGGACTAGCGGGGGACGGTACGCAGTATTTT
TRBJ1-3 | few | TRBD1 | TRBV15 | CATSADRGGGNTIYF | TGTGCCACCAGCGCGGACAGGGGTGGGGGAAACACCATATATTTT
TRBJ1-3 | NA | TRBD1 | TRBV19 | CASSGQGVGNTIYF | TGTGCCAGCTCGGGACAGGGCGTCGGAAACACCATATATTTT
TRBJ1-3 | few | NA | TRBV5-1 | CASSLGTGSSGNTIYF | TGCGCCAGCAGCCTAGGAACGGGCAGCTCTGGAAACACCATATATTTT
TRBJ2-7 | NA | TRBD2 | TRBV30 | CAWSSGRDDEQYF | TGTGCCTGGTCTAGCGGGAGGGACGACGAGCAGTACTTC
TRBJ2-6 | NA | NA | TRBV19 | CASVNRESGANVLTF | TGTGCCAGTGTAAACAGGGAATCTGGGGCCAACGTCCTGACTTTC